This T cell receptor beta chain was retrieved from a study of blood T cell repertoires in COVID-19. Study details: The United States, Italy and Spain provided the acute and convalescent COVID-19 samples. PBMCs, B-cell-depleted T cells, or T cells were the source of the cDNA or gDNA that made up the material.

Seattle cases were enrolled at active infection and followed longitudinally. J gave up 1 base and V 1 base, and 3 bases lay outside the gene matches. The germline gives CDR1 LNHDA, CDR2 SQIVND (reference sequence). There are 15 residues in the CDR3. How the authors handled the data: Amplification of reference gene primers was used by the study to estimate nucleated cell counts. Using immunoSEQ multiplex PCR, the repertoire was profiled, and TCRdb retains in-frame clones only, with some absent. V, J and clone size were drawn from that table, and D and trimming were deduced from the DNA. The sample records some 300,000 clones, more than 80% being singletons.

This chain connects TRBV19 to TRBJ2-7; 8 bases map to TRBD2. The sample was peripheral blood. The clonotype originates from a woman aged 45-65 years with COVID-19, enrolled during active disease. The CDR3 region has the DNA TGTGCCAGTAGTATAGGGGCGGGAGGATCCTACGAGCAGTACTTC. The encoded protein is CASSIGAGGSYEQYF.